These 25 T cell receptor beta chains came from one sample sequenced in a study of CD8 T cells in Susac syndrome. RNA amounts of roughly 0.45 to 1 ug underwent reverse transcription with random hexamers. TCRdb redid the calling of the immunoSEQ multiplex PCR reads with MiXCR, one entry per CDR3 protein. The table shows some 180,000 distinct CDR3 sequences, with over 85% occurring only once. Source material: CD4+ T cells from PBMCs. Receptors were obtained from a human donor in good health.

The chain combines TRBV3-1 with TRBJ2-3, with 9 bases lining up with TRBD1. Germline CDR1 and CDR2: LGHDT and YNNKEL (reference sequence). This CDR3 comprises 15 residues. Unmatched junction bases numbered 5, after V lost 5 bases and J lost 2 bases. CDR3 bases: TGTGCCAGCAGCTCGGGACAGGGCGACACAGATACGCAGTATTTT. This translates into CASSSGQGDTDTQYF.

This clonotype came up once. The chain joins TRBV15 to TRBJ2-2, with a weak D call TRBD1 (5 bases). This CDR3 is 16 amino acids long. V dropped 1 base and J dropped 6 bases, with 15 bases sitting between them. Germline V gene lookup returns CDR1 LNHNV and CDR2 YYDKDF (reference sequence). In nucleotides, the CDR3 is TGTGCCACCAGCAGAGGTGTAGGGGATGGATCCGGGGAGCTGTTTTTT. Translation: CATSRGVGDGSGELFF.

J is TRBJ1-4 and V is TRBV4-2; D gene ambiguous. The CDR3 sequence is 14 residues long. Germline-derived CDR1 and CDR2 are LGHNA and YNFKEQ. Trimming removed 0 bases from V and 3 bases from J, with 5 bases in between. The CDR3 DNA sequence: TGTGCCAGCAGCCAAGAAAGGGCTAATGAAAAACTGTTTTTT. It yields the protein CASSQERANEKLFF.

This rearrangement joins TRBV5-4 to TRBJ2-7; the D gene is possibly TRBD1 (7 bases). The germline gives CDR1 SGHNT, CDR2 YYREEE (reference sequence). The V end was cut by 1 base, the J end by 0 bases, with 11 bases between. CDR3 length: 15 residues. CDR3: CASSLTRGASYEQYF. CDR3 coding DNA: TGTGCCAGCAGCTTGACCAGGGGGGCCTCCTACGAGCAGTACTTC.

CDR3 in amino acids: CASSPSTGINEQYF. The CDR3 DNA follows: TGTGCCAGCTCACCTTCGACAGGTATTAACGAGCAGTACTTC. The chain has TRBV18 and TRBJ2-7; D possibly corresponds to TRBD1 (6 bases). Per germline, CDR1 KGHSH and CDR2 LQKENI. The CDR3 covers 14 residues. Trimming took 3 bases from V and 5 from J, leaving 14 bases between them.

A single count supports this clonotype. V is TRBV29-1 and J is TRBJ2-3, with 15 nucleotides matching TRBD2. Losses at the gene ends were 4 bases for V and 5 bases for J; bases not matched to a gene: 4. The CDR3 totals 15 residues. The germline V gene encodes CDR1 SQVTM and CDR2 ANQGSEA. The CDR3 DNA reads as TGCAGCGTTGCCCCGGGACTAGCGGGGGGAGATACGCAGTATTTT. Its translation is CSVAPGLAGGDTQYF.

V gene TRBV20-1 combines with J gene TRBJ2-5; D ambiguous. The germline CDR1 and CDR2 sequences are DFQATT and SNEGSKA (reference sequence). V dropped 7 bases and J dropped 1 base, with 7 bases sitting between them. This CDR3 is 11 amino acids long. The CDR3 DNA sequence: TGCAGTGGCCAGTTCCAAGAGACCCAGTACTTC. This sequence encodes CSGQFQETQYF.

The rearrangement joins TRBV27 to TRBJ1-4; D not certain. The CDR3 runs 13 residues. Trimming left V 3 bases short and J 8 bases short, with 10 bases between. Germline-derived CDR1 and CDR2 are MNHEY and SMNVEV (reference sequence). Here the CDR3 reads CASSLAIREKLFF. CDR3 coding DNA: TGTGCCAGCAGTTTGGCGATACGCGAAAAACTGTTTTTT.

This chain connects TRBV20-1 to TRBJ2-5; D call uncertain. The CDR3 consists of 13 residues. Deletions cut 1 base from V and 1 base from J, with 7 bases between. Germline V gene lookup returns CDR1 DFQATT and CDR2 SNEGSKA (reference sequence). The CDR3 sequence: CSARVDGQETQYF. The DNA for the CDR3 is TGCAGTGCTAGAGTTGACGGCCAAGAGACCCAGTACTTC.

The chain joins TRBV29-1 to TRBJ1-3; D is unclear. The V gene's germline CDR1 is SQVTM and CDR2 ANQGSEA. The V end was cut by 6 bases, the J end by 4 bases, with 7 bases between. The CDR3 consists of 11 residues. CDR3 bases: TGCAGCGTCGGCGAAGGAAACACCATATATTTT. Protein sequence: CSVGEGNTIYF.

The J gene is TRBJ2-2, the V gene TRBV29-1; 7 bases are a match to TRBD2. Germline V gene lookup returns CDR1 SQVTM and CDR2 ANQGSEA. The CDR3 spans 14 residues. The junction had 5 bases not matched to a gene; V was cut back by 7 bases and J by 0 bases. The CDR3 coding sequence is TGCAGCGGGAGGGCGGGAGCGAACACCGGGGAGCTGTTTTTT. Amino acids: CSGRAGANTGELFF.

The chain couples TRBV11-3 to TRBJ2-2, with D perhaps matching TRBD2 (5 bases). The V end was cut by 5 bases, the J end by 0 bases, with 10 bases between. CDR1 is SGHNT, CDR2 YENEEA, per germline. This CDR3 comprises 15 residues. The CDR3 sequence is CASSPVGANTGELFF. The CDR3 DNA is TGTGCCAGCAGCCCTGTGGGAGCGAACACCGGGGAGCTGTTTTTT.

The V gene is TRBV3-1, the J gene TRBJ2-1; D may correspond to TRBD1 or TRBD2 (5 bases each). The CDR3 spans 15 residues. Germline CDR1 and CDR2: LGHDT and YNNKEL (reference sequence). The V end lost 3 bases, the J end lost 1 base, and 10 bases lay between the germline ends. CDR3 region: CASSQGVGSYNEQFF. The DNA of the CDR3 is TGTGCCAGCAGCCAGGGGGTCGGTTCCTACAATGAGCAGTTCTTC.

The gene calls are TRBV29-1 and TRBJ2-7, with 7 bases fitting TRBD2. The CDR3 runs to 14 residues. The V gene's germline CDR1 is SQVTM and CDR2 ANQGSEA. With 6 bases clipped from V and 3 bases from J, the junction kept 11 bases outside the gene matches. CDR3 in DNA: TGCAGCGTGTCGACTAGCCTTTCCCTCTACGAGCAGTACTTC. The encoded protein is CSVSTSLSLYEQYF.

The chain links TRBV24-1 to TRBJ2-1; no clear D. Germline lookup yields CDR1 KGHDR and CDR2 SFDVKD. The CDR3 totals 12 residues. The V end lost 9 bases, the J end lost 6 bases, and 11 bases lay between the germline ends. Here the CDR3 reads CATVRWSNEQFF. The CDR3, as DNA: TGTGCCACCGTGAGATGGAGCAATGAGCAGTTCTTC.

The gene calls are TRBV7-9 and TRBJ1-2; perhaps TRBD1 as D (5 bases). Germline lookup yields CDR1 SEHNR and CDR2 FQNEAQ (reference sequence). V lost 4 bases and J 3 bases, leaving 12 bases between the germline ends. This CDR3 is built from 14 residues. CDR3 DNA: TGTGCCAGCAGCTCAAGGGACGGTCACTATGGCTACACCTTC. Protein: CASSSRDGHYGYTF.

DNA of the CDR3: TGCAGTGCTCCGAGACTAGCGGGTTACAATGAGCAGTTCTTC. This gives the protein CSAPRLAGYNEQFF. This sequence joins TRBV20-1 and TRBJ2-1; 10 nucleotides match TRBD2. The CDR3 is 14 amino acids. Germline V gene sequence: CDR1 DFQATT, CDR2 SNEGSKA (reference sequence). The trim removed 5 bases at V and 4 bases at J, leaving 5 bases unmatched.

This clonotype was recorded once. The chain uses TRBV24-1 and TRBJ2-2; the D gene is possibly TRBD1 (5 bases). This CDR3 is 13 amino acids long. Trimming pared 4 bases from V and 6 bases from J, leaving 8 bases between. Germline V CDR1 and CDR2: KGHDR, SFDVKD. This chain's CDR3 is CATSEQAPGELFF. The CDR3, as DNA: TGTGCCACCAGTGAACAGGCCCCCGGGGAGCTGTTTTTT.

V and J are TRBV29-1 and TRBJ2-7, with a possible D match to TRBD2 (6 bases). This CDR3 has 11 residues. From germline, CDR1 is SQVTM and CDR2 ANQGSEA. V dropped 2 bases and J dropped 5 bases, with 7 bases sitting between them. The CDR3 here is CSVEKRDEQYF. CDR3 sequence (DNA): TGCAGCGTTGAAAAGCGGGACGAGCAGTACTTC.

V and J are TRBV24-1 and TRBJ2-7; D gene ambiguous. Trimming took off 8 bases at V and 3 bases at J, with 4 bases between the two ends. The CDR3 covers 10 residues. CDR1 is KGHDR, CDR2 SFDVKD, per germline. This CDR3 reads CATNYYEQYF. In nucleotides, the CDR3 is TGTGCCACCAACTACTACGAGCAGTACTTC.

This clonotype was counted a few times. The chain employs TRBV5-1 and TRBJ2-5, with D tentatively TRBD1 (5 bases). This CDR3 has 13 amino acids. V was trimmed by 1 base and J by 7 bases, leaving 11 bases between them. Germline CDR1 reads SGHRS; CDR2 reads YFSETQ. The CDR3 bases are TGCGCCAGCAGCTTGCAGGGCTCGACGACCCAGTACTTC. This sequence encodes CASSLQGSTTQYF.

The chain combines TRBV2 with TRBJ2-1; possibly TRBD2 for D (6 bases). V shed 8 bases and J shed 16 bases, with 18 bases lying between them. The CDR3 spans 11 residues. CDR1 is SNHLY and CDR2 is FYNNEI in the germline V gene. The CDR3 spells CASERETSKFF. CDR3 nucleotide sequence: TGTGCCAGCGAGCGAGAGACTAGTAAATTCTTC.

This chain links TRBV27 with TRBJ1-2; possible D gene TRBD1, 6 bases. Germline assignment: CDR1 MNHEY and CDR2 SMNVEV (reference sequence). This CDR3 region has 14 residues. Trimming cost V 5 bases and J 4 bases, with 14 bases left between them. The CDR3 DNA reads TGTGCCAGCAGTATTCGGGAGGGGGGCTATGGCTACACCTTC. Translating gives CASSIREGGYGYTF.

The chain combines TRBV30 with TRBJ2-6; the D gene is possibly TRBD2 (6 bases). Trimming took off 7 bases at V and 4 bases at J, with 11 bases between the two ends. The CDR3 is made up of 13 amino acids. CDR1 is GTSNPN, CDR2 SVGIG, per germline (reference sequence). CDR3 loop: CALEGSGANVLTF. CDR3 nucleotides: TGTGCCTTGGAGGGGTCCGGGGCCAACGTCCTGACTTTC.

The genes are TRBV28 and TRBJ1-2, with 9 bases matching TRBD1. The CDR3 length is 15 residues. J was trimmed by 0 bases and V by 5 bases; bases with no gene match: 4. Germline CDR1 MDHEN, CDR2 SYDVKM. CDR3 in amino acids: CASSTRDRANYGYTF. The DNA of the CDR3 is TGTGCCAGCAGTACCCGGGACAGGGCTAACTATGGCTACACCTTC.